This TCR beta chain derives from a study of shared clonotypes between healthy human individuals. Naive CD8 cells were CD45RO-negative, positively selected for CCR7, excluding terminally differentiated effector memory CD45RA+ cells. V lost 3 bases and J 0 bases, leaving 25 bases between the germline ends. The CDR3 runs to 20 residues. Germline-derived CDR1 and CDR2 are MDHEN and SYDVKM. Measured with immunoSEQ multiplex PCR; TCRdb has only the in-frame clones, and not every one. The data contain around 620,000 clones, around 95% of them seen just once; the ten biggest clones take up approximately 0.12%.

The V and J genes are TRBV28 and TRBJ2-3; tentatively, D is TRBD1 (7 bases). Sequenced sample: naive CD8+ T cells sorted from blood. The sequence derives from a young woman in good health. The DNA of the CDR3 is TGTGCCAGCAGTTTCCGCCCCCACGACAGGGACTGGGATAGCACAGATACGCAGTATTTT. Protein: CASSFRPHDRDWDSTDTQYF.